These T cell receptor beta chains were read from a single sample in a study of tumor-infiltrating lymphocytes in primary liver carcinoma. TCRdb reprocessed the multiplex PCR reads with MiXCR, giving one entry per CDR3 protein. This repertoire shows under 200,000 distinct CDR3 sequences, approximately 86% found once; its top ten account for approximately 18%. Sequenced sample: tumor tissue from primary liver carcinoma. These receptors were taken from a man between 35 and 55 years old with primary liver carcinoma and hepatitis B virus infection. The CDR3 runs from the conserved cysteine through the conserved F or W. D genes are given only for firm matches. Rows give clone size only sometimes, using once, few, many, or a class for an expanded clone.

once | TRBJ2-7 | NA | TRBV29-1 | TGCAGCGTTGAAGACTCCTTTCCCTCCTACGAGCAATACTTC | CSVEDSFPSYEQYF
NA | TRBJ2-5 | TRBD2 | TRBV7-9 | TGTGCCAGCAGCGGGACTAGCGAACTAAAGACCCAGTACTTC | CASSGTSELKTQYF
NA | TRBJ1-1 | NA | TRBV29-1 | TGCAGAGTTAGGAACACTGAAGCTCTCTTT | CRVRNTEALF
once | TRBJ2-2 | NA | TRBV11-2 | TGTGTCAGCAGATTAGATCATCGGGGTAGGGACACCGGGGAGTTGTTTTTT | CVSRLDHRGRDTGELFF
NA | TRBJ1-5 | NA | TRBV19 | TGTGCCAGTAGTCCAGGGAGGGAAAGACAGCCCCAGCATTTT | CASSPGRERQPQHF
NA | TRBJ2-4 | NA | TRBV5-6 | TGTGCCAGGAGAAGGTCGACCGGGCCTCAGTACTTC | CARRRSTGPQYF
few | TRBJ2-7 | NA | TRBV28 | TGTGCCAGCAGTCCTCGACAGGAATACTACGGGCAGTACTTC | CASSPRQEYYGQYF
NA | TRBJ1-3 | NA | TRBV7-9 | TGTGCCAACAGCCCACCCTACGGGGTGAGTGGAAACACCATATATTTT | CANSPPYGVSGNTIYF
NA | TRBJ1-5 | TRBD1 | TRBV6-1 | TGTGTCAGCATATTCACCTTCGGACAGGGAGGCTATCAGCCCCAGCATTTT | CVSIFTFGQGGYQPQHF
NA | TRBJ2-7 | NA | TRBV6-2/TRBV6-3 | TGTGCCAGCAATTACGAGGTACCCTACGAGCTGCACTTC | CASNYEVPYELHF
NA | TRBJ2-3 | NA | TRBV5-1 | TGCACCAGCAGCTTTGGACTCCGACTGGAAACCCTAACAGATATGCAGTATTTT | CTSSFGLRLETLTDMQYF
NA | TRBJ1-5 | TRBD1 | TRBV28 | TGTGCCAGTAGCTTAGAGTCGTTATCCGGGACAGGAGAATATAGCAATCAGCCCCAGCATTTT | CASSLESLSGTGEYSNQPQHF
many | TRBJ1-2 | TRBD1 | TRBV5-1 | TGCGCCAGCAGCAGCCCCTCGACAGGGACGGGGGAAGGGAACTATGGCTACACCTTC | CASSSPSTGTGEGNYGYTF
NA | TRBJ2-2 | NA | TRBV10-2 | TGCGTCAGCATCCACACCACCGGGGAGCTGTTTTTT | CVSIHTTGELFF
NA | TRBJ1-1 | NA | TRBV6-6 | TGTGTCAACAGCATAGGGGGGACTACTGAAGCTTTCTTC | CVNSIGGTTEAFF
NA | TRBJ1-1 | NA | TRBV5-4 | TGTGCCAGCAGTCCCAGTGGATCGACTGAAGCTTTCTTT | CASSPSGSTEAFF
few | TRBJ1-1 | NA | TRBV30 | TGTGCCTGGAGTGTCCAGGGACCCACTGAAACTTTCTTT | CAWSVQGPTETFF
NA | TRBJ2-4 | NA | TRBV6-6 | TGTGCCAGCGGTTATGTGCAGAAAAACATTCAGTACTTC | CASGYVQKNIQYF
NA | TRBJ2-7 | NA | TRBV11-1 | TGTGCCAGCTGTTCCTCGCGGGGTGGTGAGCAGTACTTC | CASCSSRGGEQYF
NA | TRBJ2-7 | TRBD1 | TRBV28 | TGTGCCAGTCCTCGACCGGACAGGGTCTTCCACGAGCAGTACTTC | CASPRPDRVFHEQYF
NA | TRBJ2-5 | TRBD1 | TRBV4-1 | TGCGCCAACAGCCAAACGCAACAGGGGCCGAGGTCCCAAGAGCACCAGTACTTC | CANSQTQQGPRSQEHQYF
NA | TRBJ2-7 | NA | TRBV6-1 | TGTGCCAGCATCCCCCAACCGGGACAAGGGGATTACAAGCAGTACTTC | CASIPQPGQGDYKQYF
NA | TRBJ1-1 | NA | TRBV29-1 | TGCAGTGTTTCGGCACGGTGGGGAATGGGAACTGAAGCTTTCTTT | CSVSARWGMGTEAFF
NA | TRBJ2-5 | NA | TRBV5-1 | TGCGCCAGCAGATTGGAGTTCCATCAAGAGACCAAGTACTTC | CASRLEFHQETKYF
NA | TRBJ1-1 | NA | TRBV29-1 | TGCAGCGGTCGCCGGGAGGGGGAGGACAATGAAGGTTTCTTT | CSGRREGEDNEGFF
NA | TRBJ1-2 | NA | TRBV4-3 | TGCACCAGCAGCCAAGATACGCTGGGGCCTCATGACTACACCTTC | CTSSQDTLGPHDYTF